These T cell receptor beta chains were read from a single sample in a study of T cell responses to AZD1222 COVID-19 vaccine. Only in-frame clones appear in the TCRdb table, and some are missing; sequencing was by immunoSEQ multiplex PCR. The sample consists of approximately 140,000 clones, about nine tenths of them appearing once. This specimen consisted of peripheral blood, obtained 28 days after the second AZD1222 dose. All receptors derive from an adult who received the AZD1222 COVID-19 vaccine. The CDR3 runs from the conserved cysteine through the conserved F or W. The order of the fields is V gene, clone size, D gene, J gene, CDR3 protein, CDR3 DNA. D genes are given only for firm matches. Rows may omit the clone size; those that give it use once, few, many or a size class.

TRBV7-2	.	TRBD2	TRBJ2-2	CASSLSGSITGELFF	TGTGCCAGCAGCTTAAGCGGGAGTATCACCGGGGAGCTGTTTTTT
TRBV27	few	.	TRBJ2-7	CASSLATYEQYF	TGTGCCAGCAGTTTAGCAACCTACGAGCAGTACTTC
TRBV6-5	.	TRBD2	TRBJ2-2	CASSYPPGGGPGELFF	TGTGCCAGCAGTTACCCCCCCGGGGGGGGCCCCGGGGAGCTGTTTTTT
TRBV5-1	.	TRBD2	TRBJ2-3	CASSERGAGTDTQYF	TGCGCCAGCAGCGAGCGGGGGGCGGGCACAGATACGCAGTATTTT
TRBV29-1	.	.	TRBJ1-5	CSVDIGNWDKPGRSNQPQHF	TGCAGCGTTGATATTGGGAATTGGGACAAACCAGGACGTAGCAATCAGCCCCAGCATTTT
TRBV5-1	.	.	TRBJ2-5	CASSEEQGWETQYF	TGCGCCAGCAGCGAGGAACAAGGGTGGGAGACCCAGTACTTC
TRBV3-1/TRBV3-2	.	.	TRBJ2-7	CASSHLSSYEQYF	TGTGCCAGCAGCCATCTGAGCTCCTACGAGCAGTACTTC
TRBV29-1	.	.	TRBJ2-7	CSVESPDGNGEQYF	TGCAGCGTTGAATCCCCGGATGGGAATGGCGAGCAGTACTTC
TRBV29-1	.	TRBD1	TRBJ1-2	CSVPGTGASNYGYTF	TGCAGCGTCCCCGGGACAGGGGCCTCCAACTATGGCTACACCTTC
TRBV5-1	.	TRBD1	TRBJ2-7	CASSLAGQGVRGEQYF	TGCGCCAGCAGCTTGGCCGGACAGGGGGTACGGGGAGAGCAGTACTTC
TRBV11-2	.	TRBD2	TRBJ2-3	CASSLLGGTTITDTQYF	TGTGCCAGCAGCTTATTGGGCGGGACTACCATCACAGATACGCAGTATTTT
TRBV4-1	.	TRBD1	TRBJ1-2	CASSQDLGDSGFYGYTF	TGCGCCAGCAGCCAAGATCTAGGGGACAGCGGATTCTATGGCTACACCTTC
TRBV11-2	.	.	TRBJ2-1	CASSLDRGQGQFF	TGTGCCAGCAGCTTAGATAGAGGCCAGGGGCAGTTCTTC
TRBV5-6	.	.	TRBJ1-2	CASRSLGGGNGYTF	TGTGCCAGCAGATCCCTCGGGGGCGGTAATGGCTACACCTTC
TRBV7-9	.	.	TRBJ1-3	CASSLPETDRSSGNTIYF	TGTGCCAGCAGCTTACCCGAGACTGACAGGAGCTCTGGAAACACCATATATTTT
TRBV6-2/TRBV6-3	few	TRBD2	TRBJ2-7	CASSYDPAGGTEQYF	TGTGCCAGCAGTTATGACCCCGCGGGAGGAACCGAGCAGTACTTC
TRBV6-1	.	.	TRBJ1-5	CASSDPGANQPQHF	TGTGCCAGCAGTGACCCAGGCGCCAATCAGCCCCAGCATTTT
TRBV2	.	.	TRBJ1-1	CASRAYGRATEAFF	TGTGCCAGCAGGGCCTATGGCAGGGCCACTGAAGCTTTCTTT
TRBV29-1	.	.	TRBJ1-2	CSVGEPSNINYGYTF	TGCAGCGTAGGGGAACCCTCCAATATTAACTATGGCTACACCTTC
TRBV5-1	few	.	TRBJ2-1	CASSPSAGGGWNEQFF	TGCGCCAGCAGCCCCTCGGCAGGGGGAGGGTGGAATGAGCAGTTCTTC
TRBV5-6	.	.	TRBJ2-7	CASSLGRTYEQYF	TGTGCCAGCAGCTTGGGGAGGACTTACGAGCAGTACTTC
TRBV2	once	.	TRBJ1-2	CASSPGYGYTF	TGTGCCAGCAGTCCGGGATATGGCTACACCTTC
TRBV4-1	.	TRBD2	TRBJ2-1	CASSQRGREVPLDNEQFF	TGCGCCAGCAGCCAAAGAGGGCGGGAGGTTCCCCTCGACAATGAGCAGTTCTTC
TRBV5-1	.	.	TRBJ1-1	CASSPGPANTEAFF	TGCGCCAGCAGCCCGGGGCCCGCTAACACTGAAGCTTTCTTT
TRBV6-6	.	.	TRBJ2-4	CASSYPGIAKNIQYF	TGTGCCAGCAGTTATCCCGGGATAGCCAAAAACATTCAGTACTTC